Below, 16 T cell receptor beta chains from the same sample are listed, as sequenced in a study of control samples from healthy donors and cancer patients. Sequencing was performed with immunoSEQ multiplex PCR; in TCRdb, only in-frame clones are kept and a portion is missing. The data hold 130,000 to 150,000 clones, with about 91% observed a single time. Input material: blood. These receptors all stem from a man aged 25-40 years in good health.

The J gene is TRBJ1-1, the V gene TRBV7-3; tentative D call: TRBD1 (5 bases). Germline V gene sequence: CDR1 SGHTA, CDR2 FQGTGA. The CDR3 is 14 amino acids. V was cut by 3 bases and J by 2 bases, with 10 bases left in between. CDR3 amino acids: CASSFGGANTEAFF. The CDR3 bases are TGTGCCAGCAGCTTCGGGGGAGCCAACACTGAAGCTTTCTTT.

This chain links TRBV11-2 with TRBJ2-1; 8 bases map to TRBD2. J was trimmed by 8 bases and V by 5 bases; bases with no gene match: 11. Looked up from germline, CDR1 is SGHAT and CDR2 is FQNNGV. This CDR3 contains 15 residues. The CDR3 protein is CASSPGRAGGDEQFF. Written as DNA, the CDR3 is TGTGCCAGCAGCCCGGGGAGGGCGGGGGGTGATGAGCAGTTCTTC.

This sequence joins TRBV19 and TRBJ1-5; the match to TRBD1 covers 7 bases. Germline CDR1 and CDR2: LNHDA and SQIVND (reference sequence). The CDR3 is made up of 13 amino acids. V gave up 7 bases and J gave up 6 bases; unmatched junction bases: 6. The CDR3, as DNA: TGTGCCAGTACCCGACAGGGAGGTCAGCCCCAGCATTTT. Its translation is CASTRQGGQPQHF.

The chain carries TRBV10-1 and TRBJ2-3, with 7 bases that match TRBD2. Trimming took 4 bases from V and 0 from J; bases not matched to a gene: 4. CDR3 length: 15 residues. Germline V CDR1 and CDR2: WNHNN, SYGVQD (reference sequence). The CDR3 here is CASSGDYSSTDTQYF. CDR3 DNA: TGCGCCAGCAGTGGGGACTACTCGAGCACAGATACGCAGTATTTT.

In DNA, the CDR3 is TGTGCCAGTAGTATTACAGATTCCTACGAGCAGTACTTC. It codes for CASSITDSYEQYF. The chain combines TRBV19 with TRBJ2-7, with D unresolved. The germline V and J ends were trimmed by 3 bases and 1 base, with 7 bases remaining between them. The CDR3 contains 13 residues. CDR1 is LNHDA, CDR2 SQIVND, per germline (reference sequence).

This clone was seen once. The chain recombines TRBV24-1 with TRBJ2-3; a weak D match, TRBD1 (6 bases). The CDR3 contains 15 residues. From germline, CDR1 is KGHDR and CDR2 SFDVKD. V lost 5 bases to trimming and J lost 2 bases, with 13 bases between them. CDR3 protein: CATSVGQLITDTQYF. The CDR3 bases are TGTGCCACCAGTGTCGGACAGCTCATCACAGATACGCAGTATTTT.

The rearrangement joins TRBV6-5 to TRBJ2-7; the match to TRBD2 covers 8 bases. V was clipped by 1 base and J by 0 bases; unmatched bases: 5. This CDR3 comprises 16 residues. Per the germline V gene, CDR1 is MNHEY and CDR2 is SVGAGI. CDR3 in amino acids: CASSYFSGGSSYEQYF. DNA for the CDR3: TGTGCCAGCAGTTACTTCAGCGGGGGTTCCTCCTACGAGCAGTACTTC.

The chain employs TRBV15 and TRBJ2-1, with 8 bases that match TRBD1. This CDR3 spans 14 amino acids. Trimming at V came to 5 bases and at J to 8 bases, leaving 8 bases not matched to a gene. Germline-derived CDR1 and CDR2 are LNHNV and YYDKDF (reference sequence). CDR3 sequence: CATSVNRGLDEQFF. The CDR3 DNA reads TGTGCCACCAGCGTAAACAGGGGGTTGGATGAGCAGTTCTTC.

The rearrangement joins TRBV2 to TRBJ1-1; TRBD1 matches 7 bases. CDR1 SNHLY and CDR2 FYNNEI come from the germline V gene. V shed 5 bases and J 0 bases; nucleotides not matched to a gene: 3. This CDR3 region has 14 residues. This CDR3 is CASSQGQLNTEAFF. The CDR3 coding sequence is TGTGCCAGCAGTCAGGGACAGCTGAACACTGAAGCTTTCTTT.

This clone is medium-sized in the sample. The CDR3 region is CASSLFRGTEAFF. The CDR3 DNA sequence: TGTGCCAGCAGTTTATTTAGGGGCACTGAAGCTTTCTTT. The chain uses TRBV27 and TRBJ1-1, with a possible D match to TRBD1 (5 bases). The CDR3 consists of 13 residues. With 1 base removed from V and 4 bases from J, the gap between germline ends came to 7 bases. Germline V gives CDR1 MNHEY, CDR2 SMNVEV (reference sequence).

The chain carries TRBV7-9 and TRBJ2-2, with D possibly being TRBD1 (6 bases). Germline loops: CDR1 SEHNR, CDR2 FQNEAQ (reference sequence). V was trimmed by 1 base and J by 0 bases, leaving 15 bases between them. This CDR3 region has 18 residues. The CDR3 is CASSLVEVTGPNTGELFF. CDR3 nucleotide sequence: TGTGCCAGCAGCTTAGTTGAGGTAACAGGGCCGAACACCGGGGAGCTGTTTTTT.

V is TRBV28 and J is TRBJ1-5, with D possibly being TRBD1 (6 bases). V was trimmed by 5 bases and J by 4 bases, leaving 9 bases between them. CDR3 length equals 13 residues. Germline CDR1 and CDR2: MDHEN and SYDVKM. The CDR3 nucleotides read TGTGCCAGCAGTAGGGGGGTTAATCAGCCCCAGCATTTT. Its translation is CASSRGVNQPQHF.

The rearrangement links TRBV6-4 to TRBJ2-6; 7 nucleotides match TRBD1. V dropped 0 bases and J dropped 0; count of bases not matched to a gene: 5. This CDR3 has 18 amino acids. Germline lookup yields CDR1 MRHNA and CDR2 SNTAGT. In DNA form, the CDR3 reads TGTGCCAGCAGTGACTCGGGACAGTCACTCTCTGGGGCCAACGTCCTGACTTTC. It specifies CASSDSGQSLSGANVLTF.

The V and J genes are TRBV4-1 and TRBJ2-7; 7 bases fit TRBD1. The CDR3 has 15 amino acids. Germline CDR1 MGHRA, CDR2 YSYEKL. Trimming took 2 bases from V and 4 from J; bases not matched to a gene: 8. The CDR3 protein is CASSQFVGQNYEQYF. CDR3 DNA sequence: TGCGCCAGCAGCCAATTTGTGGGACAGAATTACGAGCAGTACTTC.

The chain combines TRBV14 with TRBJ2-1; TRBD2 agrees at 9 bases. This CDR3 is 18 amino acids long. V lost 8 bases to trimming and J lost 4 bases; unmatched junction nucleotides: 18. CDR1 and CDR2 from the germline V gene are SGHDN and FVKESK. In DNA, the CDR3 is TGTGCCAGCCCCCCAGGGACTAGCCATTATACGGATTACAATGAGCAGTTCTTC. It yields the protein CASPPGTSHYTDYNEQFF. Full variable domain (rest looked up from reference TRBV14 and TRBJ2-1): EAGVTQFPSHSVIEKGQTVTLRCDPISGHDNLYWYRRVMGKEIKFLLHFVKESKQDESGMPNNRFLAERTGGTYSTLKVQPAELEDSGVYFCASPPGTSHYTDYNEQFFGPGTRLTVL.

This clone was detected only a few times. The V and J genes are TRBV11-3 and TRBJ2-1, with 9 bases fitting TRBD2. Germline trimming cut 0 bases from V and 8 bases from J; bases unmatched to any gene: 8. CDR1 and CDR2 from the germline V gene are SGHNT and YENEEA. The CDR3 sequence is 16 residues long. Written as DNA, the CDR3 is TGTGCCAGCAGCTTAGATGGGCGGGGGGGCATTTATGAGCAGTTCTTC. It codes for CASSLDGRGGIYEQFF. Variable domain in full (rest from reference TRBV11-3 and TRBJ2-1): EAGVVQSPRYKIIEKKQPVAFWCNPISGHNTLYWYLQNLGQGPELLIRYENEEAVDDSQLPKDRFSAERLKGVDSTLKIQPAELGDSAVYLCASSLDGRGGIYEQFFGPGTRLTVL.